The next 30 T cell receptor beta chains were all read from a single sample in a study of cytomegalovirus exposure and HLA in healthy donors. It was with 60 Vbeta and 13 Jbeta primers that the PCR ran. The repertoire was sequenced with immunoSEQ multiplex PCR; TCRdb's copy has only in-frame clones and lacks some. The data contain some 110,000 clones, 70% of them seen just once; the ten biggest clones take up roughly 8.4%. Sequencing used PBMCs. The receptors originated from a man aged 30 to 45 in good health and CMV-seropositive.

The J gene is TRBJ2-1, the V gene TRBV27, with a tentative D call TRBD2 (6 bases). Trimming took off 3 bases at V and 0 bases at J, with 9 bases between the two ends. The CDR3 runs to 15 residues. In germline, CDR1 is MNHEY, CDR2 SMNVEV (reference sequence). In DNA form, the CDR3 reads TGTGCCAGCAGTTTTAGCGGTAGCTCCTACAATGAGCAGTTCTTC. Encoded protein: CASSFSGSSYNEQFF.

The CDR3: CASSLLPMPGVAGEQFF. Here the CDR3 DNA reads TGTGCCAGCAGCCTACTCCCCATGCCCGGCGTCGCGGGTGAGCAGTTCTTC. The chain joins TRBV7-3 to TRBJ2-1; maybe TRBD2 (5 bases). CDR1 and CDR2 from the germline V gene are SGHTA and FQGTGA. V was pared by 5 bases and J by 9 bases, with 26 bases between. The CDR3 has 17 amino acids.

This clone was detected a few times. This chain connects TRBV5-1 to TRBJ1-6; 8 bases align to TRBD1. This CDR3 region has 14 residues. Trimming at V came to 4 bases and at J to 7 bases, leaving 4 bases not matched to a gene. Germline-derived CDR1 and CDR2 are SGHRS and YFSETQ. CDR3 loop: CASSPGQGNSPLHF. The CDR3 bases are TGCGCCAGCAGCCCTGGACAGGGCAATTCACCCCTCCACTTT.

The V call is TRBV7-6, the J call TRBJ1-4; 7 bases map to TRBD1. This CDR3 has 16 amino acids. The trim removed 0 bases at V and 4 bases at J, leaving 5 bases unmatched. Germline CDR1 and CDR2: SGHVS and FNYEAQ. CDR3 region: CASSLAEGQLNEKLFF. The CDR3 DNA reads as TGTGCCAGCAGCTTAGCGGAGGGACAGCTTAATGAAAAACTGTTTTTT. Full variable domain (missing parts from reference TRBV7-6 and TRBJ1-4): GAGVSQSPRYKVTKRGQDVALRCDPISGHVSLYWYRQALGQGPEFLTYFNYEAQQDKSGLPNDRFSAERPEGSISTLTIQRTEQRDSAMYRCASSLAEGQLNEKLFFGSGTQLSVL.

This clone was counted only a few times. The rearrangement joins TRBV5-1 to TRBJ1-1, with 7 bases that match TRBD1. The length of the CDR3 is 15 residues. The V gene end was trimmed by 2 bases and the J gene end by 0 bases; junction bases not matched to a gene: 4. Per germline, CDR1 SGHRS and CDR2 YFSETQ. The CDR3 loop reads CASSLQGQVNTEAFF. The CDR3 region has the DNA TGCGCCAGCAGCTTACAAGGACAGGTGAACACTGAAGCTTTCTTT.

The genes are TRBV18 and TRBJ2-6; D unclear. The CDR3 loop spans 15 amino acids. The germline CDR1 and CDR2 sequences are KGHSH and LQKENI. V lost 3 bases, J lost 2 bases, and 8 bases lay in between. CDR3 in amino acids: CASSPGTAGANVLTF. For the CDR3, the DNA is TGTGCCAGCTCACCTGGTACGGCTGGGGCCAACGTCCTGACTTTC.

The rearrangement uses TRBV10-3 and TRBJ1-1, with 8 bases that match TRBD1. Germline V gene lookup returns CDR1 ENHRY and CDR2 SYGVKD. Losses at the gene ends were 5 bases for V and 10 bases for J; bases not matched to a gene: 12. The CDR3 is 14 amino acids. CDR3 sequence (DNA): TGTGCCATCAGTTCAGACAGGGGACTGAATAGAGCTTTCTTT. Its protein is CAISSDRGLNRAFF.

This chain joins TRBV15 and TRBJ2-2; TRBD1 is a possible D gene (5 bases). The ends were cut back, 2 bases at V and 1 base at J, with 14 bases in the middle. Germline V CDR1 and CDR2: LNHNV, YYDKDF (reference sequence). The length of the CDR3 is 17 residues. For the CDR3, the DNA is TGTGCCACCAGCAGAACCCCCGCGGACAAGAACACCGGGGAGCTGTTTTTT. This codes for CATSRTPADKNTGELFF.

The CDR3 coding sequence is TGCGCCAGCAGAGGGGCTGGGGAGACCCAGTACTTC. Protein product: CASRGAGETQYF. The genes are TRBV4-1 and TRBJ2-5, with D possibly TRBD1 on 5 matching bases. This CDR3 contains 12 residues. With 6 bases removed from V and 5 bases from J, the gap between germline ends came to 10 bases. Germline CDR1 is MGHRA and CDR2 is YSYEKL.

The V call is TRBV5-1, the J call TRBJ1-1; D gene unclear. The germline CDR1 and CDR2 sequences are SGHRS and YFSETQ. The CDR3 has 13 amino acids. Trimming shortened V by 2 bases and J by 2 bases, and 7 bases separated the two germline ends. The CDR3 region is CASSLQSNTEAFF. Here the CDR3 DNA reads TGCGCCAGCAGCTTACAGAGTAACACTGAAGCTTTCTTT. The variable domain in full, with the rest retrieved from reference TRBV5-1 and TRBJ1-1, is KAGVTQTPRYLIKTRGQQVTLSCSPISGHRSVSWYQQTPGQGLQFLFEYFSETQRNKGNFPGRFSGRQFSNSRSEMNVSTLELGDSALYLCASSLQSNTEAFFGQGTRLTVV.

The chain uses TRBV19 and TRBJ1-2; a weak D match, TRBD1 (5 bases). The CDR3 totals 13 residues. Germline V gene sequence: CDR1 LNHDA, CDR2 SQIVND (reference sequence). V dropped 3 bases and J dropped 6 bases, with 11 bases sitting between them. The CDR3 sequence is CASSIDGGDGYTF. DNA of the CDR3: TGTGCCAGTAGTATTGACGGGGGGGATGGCTACACCTTC.

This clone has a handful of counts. The CDR3 reads CASLKDSSYNEQFF. CDR3 bases: TGTGCCAGCCTTAAGGACAGCTCCTACAATGAGCAGTTCTTC. The genes are TRBV6-6 and TRBJ2-1, with D possibly TRBD1 on 6 matching bases. This CDR3 region has 14 residues. Trimming cost V 8 bases and J 0 bases, with 11 bases left between them. Germline-derived CDR1 and CDR2 are MNHNY and SVGAGI (reference sequence).

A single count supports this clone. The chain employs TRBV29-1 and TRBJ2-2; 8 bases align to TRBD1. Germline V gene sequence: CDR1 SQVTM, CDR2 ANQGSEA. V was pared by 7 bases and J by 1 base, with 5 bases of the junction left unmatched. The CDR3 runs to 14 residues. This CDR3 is CSGSRGQNTGELFF. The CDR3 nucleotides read TGCAGCGGCAGCAGGGGGCAGAACACCGGGGAGCTGTTTTTT.

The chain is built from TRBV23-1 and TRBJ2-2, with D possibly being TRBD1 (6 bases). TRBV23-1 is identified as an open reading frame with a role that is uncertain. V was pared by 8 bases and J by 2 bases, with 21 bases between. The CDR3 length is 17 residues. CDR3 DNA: TGCGCCAGCGGCCTCCGGGACACTCTGTTTAACACCGGGGAGCTGTTTTTT. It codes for CASGLRDTLFNTGELFF.

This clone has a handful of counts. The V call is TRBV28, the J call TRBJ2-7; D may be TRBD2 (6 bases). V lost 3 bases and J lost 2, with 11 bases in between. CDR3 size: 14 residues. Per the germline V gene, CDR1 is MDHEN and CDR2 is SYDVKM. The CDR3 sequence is CASSLGGNAYEQYV. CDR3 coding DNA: TGTGCCAGCAGTTTGGGAGGAAACGCCTACGAGCAGTACGTC.

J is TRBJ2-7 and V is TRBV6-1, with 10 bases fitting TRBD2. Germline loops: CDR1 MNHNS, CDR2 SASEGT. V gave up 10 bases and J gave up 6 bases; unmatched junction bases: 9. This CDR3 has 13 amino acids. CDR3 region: CATLAGGQVEQYV. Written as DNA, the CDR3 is TGTGCCACCTTAGCGGGAGGCCAAGTCGAGCAGTACGTC.

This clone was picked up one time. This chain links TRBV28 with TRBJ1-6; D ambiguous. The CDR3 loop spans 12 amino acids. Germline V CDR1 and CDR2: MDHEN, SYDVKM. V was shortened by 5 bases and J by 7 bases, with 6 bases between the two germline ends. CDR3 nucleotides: TGTGCCAGCAGTCCTATCAATTCACCCCTCCACTTT. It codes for CASSPINSPLHF.

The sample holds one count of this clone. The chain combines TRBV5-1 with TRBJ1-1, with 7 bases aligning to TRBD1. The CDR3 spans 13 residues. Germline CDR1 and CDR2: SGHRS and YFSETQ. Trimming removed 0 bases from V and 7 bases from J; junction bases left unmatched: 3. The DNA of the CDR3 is TGCGCCAGCAGCTTGGAAGGGACAGATGAAGCTTTCTTT. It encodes CASSLEGTDEAFF. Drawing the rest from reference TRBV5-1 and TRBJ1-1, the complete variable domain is KAGVTQTPRYLIKTRGQQVTLSCSPISGHRSVSWYQQTPGQGLQFLFEYFSETQRNKGNFPGRFSGRQFSNSRSEMNVSTLELGDSALYLCASSLEGTDEAFFGQGTRLTVV.

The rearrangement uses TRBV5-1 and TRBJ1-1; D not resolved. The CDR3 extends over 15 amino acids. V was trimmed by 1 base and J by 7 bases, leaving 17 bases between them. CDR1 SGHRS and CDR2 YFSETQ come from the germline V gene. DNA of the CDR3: TGCGCCAGCAGCTTGCGTGTCCGGGGTTTTGGTGAAGCTTTCTTT. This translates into CASSLRVRGFGEAFF.

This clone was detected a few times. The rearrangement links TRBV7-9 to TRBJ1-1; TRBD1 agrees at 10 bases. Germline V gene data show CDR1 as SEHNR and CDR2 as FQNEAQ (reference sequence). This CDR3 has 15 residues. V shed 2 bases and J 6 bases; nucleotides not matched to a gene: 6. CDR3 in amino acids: CASSLKTGGFSEAFF. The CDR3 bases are TGTGCCAGCAGCTTAAAGACAGGGGGCTTCTCTGAAGCTTTCTTT.

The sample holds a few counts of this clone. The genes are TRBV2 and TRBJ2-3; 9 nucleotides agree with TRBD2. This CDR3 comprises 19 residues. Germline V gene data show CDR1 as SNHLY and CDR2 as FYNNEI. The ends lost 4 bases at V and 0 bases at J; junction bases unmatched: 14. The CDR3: CASSGSGTSQFQSTDTQYF. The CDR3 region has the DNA TGTGCCAGCAGTGGGTCCGGGACTAGCCAGTTTCAAAGCACAGATACGCAGTATTTT. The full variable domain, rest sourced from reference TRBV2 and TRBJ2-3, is EPEVTQTPSHQVTQMGQEVILRCVPISNHLYFYWYRQILGQKVEFLVSFYNNEISEKSEIFDDQFSVERPDGSNFTLKIRSTKLEDSAMYFCASSGSGTSQFQSTDTQYFGPGTRLTVL.

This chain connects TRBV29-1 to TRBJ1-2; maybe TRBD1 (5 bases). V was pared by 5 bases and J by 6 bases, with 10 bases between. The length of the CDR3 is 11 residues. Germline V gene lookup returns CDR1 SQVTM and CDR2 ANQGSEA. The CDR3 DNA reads TGCAGCGTTCGTGGGGGGGATGGCTACACCTTC. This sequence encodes CSVRGGDGYTF.

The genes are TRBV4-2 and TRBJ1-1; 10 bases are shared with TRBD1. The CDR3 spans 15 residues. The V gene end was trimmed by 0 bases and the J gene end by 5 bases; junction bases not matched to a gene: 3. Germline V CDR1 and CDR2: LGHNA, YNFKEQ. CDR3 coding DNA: TGTGCCAGCAGCCAAGACCGGACAGGGGGAACTGAAGCTTTCTTT. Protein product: CASSQDRTGGTEAFF.

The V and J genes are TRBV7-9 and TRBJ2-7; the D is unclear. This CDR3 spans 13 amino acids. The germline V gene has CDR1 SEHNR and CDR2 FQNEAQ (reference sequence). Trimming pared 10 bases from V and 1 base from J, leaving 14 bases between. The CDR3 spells CAIDPLDSYEQYV. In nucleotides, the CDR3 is TGTGCCATCGACCCCCTAGATTCCTACGAGCAGTACGTC.

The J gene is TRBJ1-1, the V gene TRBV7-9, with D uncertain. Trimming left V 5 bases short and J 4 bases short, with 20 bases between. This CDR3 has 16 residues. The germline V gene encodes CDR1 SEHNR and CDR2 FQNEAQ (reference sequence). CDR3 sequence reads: CASSPFWSGSSTEAFF. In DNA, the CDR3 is TGTGCCAGCAGCCCCTTCTGGTCCGGGTCGAGCACTGAAGCTTTCTTT.

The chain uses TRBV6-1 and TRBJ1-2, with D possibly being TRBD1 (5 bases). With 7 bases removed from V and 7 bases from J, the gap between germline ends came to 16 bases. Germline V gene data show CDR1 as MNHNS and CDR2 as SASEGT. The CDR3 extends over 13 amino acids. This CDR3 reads CASTTGAPSGYTF. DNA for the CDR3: TGTGCCAGCACAACAGGCGCCCCTTCTGGCTACACCTTC.

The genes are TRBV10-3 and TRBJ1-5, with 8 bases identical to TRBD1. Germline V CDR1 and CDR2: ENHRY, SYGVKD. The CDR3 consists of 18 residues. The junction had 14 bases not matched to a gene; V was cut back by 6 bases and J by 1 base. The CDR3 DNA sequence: TGTGCCATCAGCCAACGGAGTCAGGGGGCCGGGAGCAATCAGCCCCAGCATTTT. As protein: CAISQRSQGAGSNQPQHF.

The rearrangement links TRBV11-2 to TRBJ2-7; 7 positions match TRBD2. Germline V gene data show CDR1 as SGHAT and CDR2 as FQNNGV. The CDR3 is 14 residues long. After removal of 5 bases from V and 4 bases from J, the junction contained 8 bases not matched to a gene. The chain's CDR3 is CASSPAGDGYEQYF. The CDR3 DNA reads TGTGCCAGCAGCCCGGCGGGAGATGGATACGAGCAGTACTTC.

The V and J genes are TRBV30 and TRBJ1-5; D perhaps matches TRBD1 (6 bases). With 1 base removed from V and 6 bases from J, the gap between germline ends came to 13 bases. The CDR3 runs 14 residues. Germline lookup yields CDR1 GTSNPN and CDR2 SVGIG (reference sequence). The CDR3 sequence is CAWSAQGRGQPQHF. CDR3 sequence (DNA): TGTGCCTGGAGTGCGCAGGGCAGGGGTCAGCCCCAGCATTTT.

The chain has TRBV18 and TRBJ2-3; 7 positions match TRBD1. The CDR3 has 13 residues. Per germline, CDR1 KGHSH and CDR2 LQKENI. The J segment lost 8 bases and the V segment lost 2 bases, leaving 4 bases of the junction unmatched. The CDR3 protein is CASSPRGRVTQYF. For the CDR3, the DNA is TGTGCCAGCTCACCAAGGGGGCGAGTTACGCAGTATTTT.